This T cell receptor beta chain comes out of a study of glioma-infiltrating T cells after dendritic cell vaccination. Looking at the study overall: Patients received autologous tumor lysate-pulsed dendritic cell vaccination between the early 2000s and the early 2010s.

Only in-frame clones appear in the TCRdb table, and some are missing; sequencing was by immunoSEQ multiplex PCR. The table records 90,000 to 140,000 clones, almost 90% of them present only once. Per the germline V gene, CDR1 is SGHRS and CDR2 is YFSETQ. The CDR3 runs 12 residues. The V segment lost 7 bases and the J segment 1 base; nucleotides outside the gene matches: 1. Time point denoted: after dendritic cell vaccination, including at tumor progression/relapse. The sequencing here drew on blood, taken after dendritic cell vaccination. This sequence was found in a human donor with glioblastoma. This chain connects TRBV5-1 to TRBJ2-7; 8 bases map to TRBD1. CDR3 DNA sequence: TGCGCCAGCGGACAGGGTTCCTACGAGCAGTACTTC. This encodes CASGQGSYEQYF. Supplemented by reference TRBV5-1 and TRBJ2-7, the full variable domain reads KAGVTQTPRYLIKTRGQQVTLSCSPISGHRSVSWYQQTPGQGLQFLFEYFSETQRNKGNFPGRFSGRQFSNSRSEMNVSTLELGDSALYLCASGQGSYEQYFGPGTRLTVT.